This T cell receptor (beta chain) was sequenced during a study of Ad26.COV2.S vaccination and SARS-CoV-2 variants. For the study at large: By the intramuscular route, Ad26.COV2.S was given once, or twice 56 days apart. Study observations and caveats: Reportedly, spike-specific CD8+ and CD4+ T cell responses achieved substantial breadth once vaccination had taken place. Possible underestimation of total T cell responses by the TCR breadth and depth analyses was noted.

Of note for this clone: Its antigen is currently unknown.

Some clones are missing from TCRdb's copy, which holds only in-frame ones; the method was immunoSEQ multiplex PCR. The data show about 350,000 clones, with approximately 85% seen just once and 2.5% to 3.5% held by the top ten. Germline lookup yields CDR1 SEHNR and CDR2 FQNEAQ (reference sequence). The CDR3 is 15 amino acids. Trimming shortened V by 3 bases and J by 7 bases, and 16 bases separated the two germline ends. Treatment given: roughly 18 received Ad26.COV2.S at low or high dose, single or two shots; about 5 received placebo; per-sample allocation not given. Sampling occurred on day 63 after the first vaccine or placebo injection.

The V gene is TRBV7-9, the J gene TRBJ2-4, with D tentatively TRBD1 or TRBD2 (5 bases each). The sample in question was peripheral blood, obtained in a trial of Ad26.COV2.S vaccine versus placebo. The sequence came from a person aged 18-60 years who received the Ad26.COV2.S COVID-19 vaccine or a placebo. DNA of the CDR3: TGTGCCAGCAGCTTGCAGGGTCCGGGGTTTAACATTCAGTACTTC. This translates into CASSLQGPGFNIQYF.